The clone carrying this T cell receptor (beta chain) was detected a few times. This specimen comes from a study of PD-L1 blockade in urothelial cancer. Overall study: Patients went on atezolizumab around 2014, receiving 1,200 mg intravenously every 3 weeks.

Documented time point: peripheral blood 6 weeks after treatment start. Germline CDR1 and CDR2: SNHLY and FYNNEI. This CDR3 is built from 14 residues. Trimming left V 5 bases short and J 9 bases short, with 14 bases between. Some clones are missing from TCRdb's copy, which holds only in-frame ones; the method was immunoSEQ multiplex PCR. The sample has approximately 120,000 clones, roughly 83% seen once. The gene calls are TRBV2 and TRBJ1-6, with D maybe TRBD1 (6 bases). The receptor was isolated from a man between 50 and 59 years old with urothelial cancer. The sample in question was PBMCs, obtained around atezolizumab (anti-PD-L1) treatment. This CDR3 is CASSIWDNFSPLHF. DNA for the CDR3: TGTGCCAGCAGTATATGGGACAATTTTTCACCCCTCCACTTT.